Sequencing of this TCR beta chain was carried out in a study of blood T cell repertoires in COVID-19. Study background: The United States, Italy and Spain provided the acute and convalescent COVID-19 samples.

Method: immunoSEQ multiplex PCR; TCRdb's copy keeps in-frame clones and lacks some. This sample yields tens of thousands of clones, of which about nine tenths are seen a single time; approximately 2.5% belongs to the top ten. V dropped 7 bases and J dropped 3 bases, with 13 bases sitting between them. From germline, CDR1 is MGHDK and CDR2 SYGVNS. This CDR3 is built from 13 residues. This TCR came from a human donor in a cohort sampled during active COVID-19. The chain links TRBV25-1 to TRBJ2-7; perhaps TRBD2 as D (5 bases). The source material was peripheral blood. The CDR3 region has the DNA TGTGCCAGCACAAGTCCGGGGTTCTACGAGCAGTACTTC. This translates into CASTSPGFYEQYF.